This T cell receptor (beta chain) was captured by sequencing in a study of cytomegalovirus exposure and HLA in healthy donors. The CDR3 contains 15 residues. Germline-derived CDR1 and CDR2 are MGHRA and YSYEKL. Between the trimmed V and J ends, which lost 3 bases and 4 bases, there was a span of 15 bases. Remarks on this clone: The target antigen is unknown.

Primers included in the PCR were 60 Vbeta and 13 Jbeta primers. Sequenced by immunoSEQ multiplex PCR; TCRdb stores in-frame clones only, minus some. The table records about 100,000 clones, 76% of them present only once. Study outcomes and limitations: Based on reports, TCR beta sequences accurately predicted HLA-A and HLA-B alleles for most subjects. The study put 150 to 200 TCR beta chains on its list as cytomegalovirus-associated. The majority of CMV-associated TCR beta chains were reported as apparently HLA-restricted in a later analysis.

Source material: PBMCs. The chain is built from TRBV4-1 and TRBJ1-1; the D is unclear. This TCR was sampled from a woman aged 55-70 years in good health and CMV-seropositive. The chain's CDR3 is CASSQDVLGSTEAFF. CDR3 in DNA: TGCGCCAGCAGCCAGGATGTGTTGGGGAGCACTGAAGCTTTCTTT.